The entry below describes one T cell receptor beta chain. Its specificity is unknown. These data are taken from a study of cytotoxic CD8 clonotypes in ibrutinib-treated CLL. Across the whole study: Median treatment time before response sampling was about 12 months, range 6 to 36.

J gave up 5 bases and V 1 base, and 6 bases lay outside the gene matches. Germline CDR1 and CDR2: SGHRS and YFSETQ. This CDR3 is built from 14 residues. Targeted sequencing depth ranged from 1 in 200,000 to 1 in 1 million T cells. Profiling relied on immunoSEQ multiplex PCR, and the TCRdb table lists in-frame clones only, not all of them. The sample lists approximately 92,000 clones; around 77% were seen once. Study-level results: Public clonotypes proved infrequent, and on treatment they shrank or remained steady. Clonality went up at the time of ibrutinib response, stayed stable in sustained remission, and later dropped back toward its baseline level at progression.

The source was PBMCs, collected after 24 months of ibrutinib treatment. The sequence derives from a human donor with chronic lymphocytic leukemia. The rearrangement joins TRBV5-1 to TRBJ2-7, with 7 bases identical to TRBD1. The CDR3 nucleotides are TGCGCCAGCAGCTTGTACAGGGGTAACAACGAGCAGTACTTC. Its translation: CASSLYRGNNEQYF.